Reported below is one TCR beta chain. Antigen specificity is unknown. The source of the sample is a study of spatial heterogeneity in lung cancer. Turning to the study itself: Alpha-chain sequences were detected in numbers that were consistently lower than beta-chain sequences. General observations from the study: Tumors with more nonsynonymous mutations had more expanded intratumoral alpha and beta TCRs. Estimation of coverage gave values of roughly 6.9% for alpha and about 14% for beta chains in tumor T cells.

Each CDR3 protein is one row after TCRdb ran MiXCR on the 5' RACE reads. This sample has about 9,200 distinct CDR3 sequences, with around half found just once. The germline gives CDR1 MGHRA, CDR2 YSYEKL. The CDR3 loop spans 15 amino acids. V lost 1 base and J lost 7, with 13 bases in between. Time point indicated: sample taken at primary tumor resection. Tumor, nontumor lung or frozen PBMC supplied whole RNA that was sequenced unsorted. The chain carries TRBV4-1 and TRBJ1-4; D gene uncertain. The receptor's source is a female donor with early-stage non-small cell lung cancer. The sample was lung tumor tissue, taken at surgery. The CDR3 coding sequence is TGCGCCAGCAGCCAAGTGGGTCTTGGCGGTGAAAAACTGTTTTTT. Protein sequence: CASSQVGLGGEKLFF.